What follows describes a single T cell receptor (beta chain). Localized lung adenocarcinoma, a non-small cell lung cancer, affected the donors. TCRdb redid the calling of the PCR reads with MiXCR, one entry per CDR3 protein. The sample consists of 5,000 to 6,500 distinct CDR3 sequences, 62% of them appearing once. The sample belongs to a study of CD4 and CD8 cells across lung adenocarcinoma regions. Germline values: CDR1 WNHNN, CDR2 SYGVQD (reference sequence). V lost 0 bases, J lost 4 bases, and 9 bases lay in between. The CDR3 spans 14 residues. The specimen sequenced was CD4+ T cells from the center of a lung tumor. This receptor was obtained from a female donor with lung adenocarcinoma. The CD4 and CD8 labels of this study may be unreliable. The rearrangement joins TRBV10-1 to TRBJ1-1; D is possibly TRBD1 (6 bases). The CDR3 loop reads CASSESGGVTEAFF. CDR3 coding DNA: TGCGCCAGCAGTGAGTCAGGGGGAGTCACTGAAGCTTTCTTT.